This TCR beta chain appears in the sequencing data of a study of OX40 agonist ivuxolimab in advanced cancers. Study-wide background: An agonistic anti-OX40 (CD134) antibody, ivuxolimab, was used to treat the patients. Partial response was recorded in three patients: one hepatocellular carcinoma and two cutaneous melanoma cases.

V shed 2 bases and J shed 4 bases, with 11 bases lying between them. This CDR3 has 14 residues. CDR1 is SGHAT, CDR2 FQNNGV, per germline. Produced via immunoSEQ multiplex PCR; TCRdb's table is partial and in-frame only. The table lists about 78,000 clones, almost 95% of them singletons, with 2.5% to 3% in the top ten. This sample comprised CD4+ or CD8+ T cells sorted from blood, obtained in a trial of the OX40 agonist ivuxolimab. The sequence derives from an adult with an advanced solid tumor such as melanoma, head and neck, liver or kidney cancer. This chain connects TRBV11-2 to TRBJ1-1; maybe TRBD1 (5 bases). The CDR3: CASSLIFRVTEAFF. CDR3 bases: TGTGCCAGCAGCTTAATTTTCAGGGTCACTGAAGCTTTCTTT.